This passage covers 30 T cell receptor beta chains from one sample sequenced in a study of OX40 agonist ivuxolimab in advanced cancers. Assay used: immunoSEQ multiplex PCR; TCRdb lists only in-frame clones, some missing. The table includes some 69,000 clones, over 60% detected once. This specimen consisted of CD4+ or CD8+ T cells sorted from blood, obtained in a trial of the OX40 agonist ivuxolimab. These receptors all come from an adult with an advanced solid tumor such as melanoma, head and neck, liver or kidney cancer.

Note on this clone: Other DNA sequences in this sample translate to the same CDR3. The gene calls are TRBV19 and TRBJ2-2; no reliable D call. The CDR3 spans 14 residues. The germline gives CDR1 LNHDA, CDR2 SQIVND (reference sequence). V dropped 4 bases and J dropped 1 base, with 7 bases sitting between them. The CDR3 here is CASSRDGNTGELFF. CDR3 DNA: TGTGCCAGTAGTAGAGACGGGAACACCGGGGAGCTGTTTTTT.

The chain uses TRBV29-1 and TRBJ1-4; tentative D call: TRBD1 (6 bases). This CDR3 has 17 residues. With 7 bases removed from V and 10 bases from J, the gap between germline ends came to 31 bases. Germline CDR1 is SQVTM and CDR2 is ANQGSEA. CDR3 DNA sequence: TGCAGCGCCGTCATTATACTGGACAGTTCTAATCGGGGAAAACTGTTTTTT. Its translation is CSAVIILDSSNRGKLFF.

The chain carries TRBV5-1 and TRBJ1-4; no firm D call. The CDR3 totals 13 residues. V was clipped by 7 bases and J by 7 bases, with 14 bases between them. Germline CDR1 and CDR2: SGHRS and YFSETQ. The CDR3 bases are TGCGCCAGCTCGGGCCAGAGGACTGAAAAACTGTTTTTT. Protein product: CASSGQRTEKLFF.

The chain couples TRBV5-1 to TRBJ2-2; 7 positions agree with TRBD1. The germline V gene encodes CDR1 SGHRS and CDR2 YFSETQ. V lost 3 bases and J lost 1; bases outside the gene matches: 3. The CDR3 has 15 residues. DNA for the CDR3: TGCGCCAGCAGCTCTGGGACAGAGAACACCGGGGAGCTGTTTTTT. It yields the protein CASSSGTENTGELFF.

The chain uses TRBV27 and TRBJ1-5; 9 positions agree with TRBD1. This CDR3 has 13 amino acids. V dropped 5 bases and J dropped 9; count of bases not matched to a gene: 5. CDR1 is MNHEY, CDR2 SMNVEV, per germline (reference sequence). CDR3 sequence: CASSNRGLRPQHF. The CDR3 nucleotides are TGTGCCAGCAGTAACAGGGGGCTAAGGCCCCAGCATTTT.

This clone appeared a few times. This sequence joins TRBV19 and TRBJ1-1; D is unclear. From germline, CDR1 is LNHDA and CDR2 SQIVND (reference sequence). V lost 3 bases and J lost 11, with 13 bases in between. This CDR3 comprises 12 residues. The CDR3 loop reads CASSIDARPAFF. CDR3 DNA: TGTGCCAGTAGTATCGACGCCCGCCCGGCTTTCTTT.

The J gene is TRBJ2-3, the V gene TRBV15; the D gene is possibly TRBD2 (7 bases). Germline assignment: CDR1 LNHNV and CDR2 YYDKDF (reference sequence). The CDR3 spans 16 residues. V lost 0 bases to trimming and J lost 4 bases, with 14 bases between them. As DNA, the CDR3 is TGTGCCACCAGCAGAGAGGGGGGCGGGGGTTCAGATACGCAGTATTTT. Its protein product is CATSREGGGGSDTQYF. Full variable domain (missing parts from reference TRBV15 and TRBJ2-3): DAMVIQNPRYQVTQFGKPVTLSCSQTLNHNVMYWYQQKSSQAPKLLFHYYDKDFNNEADTPDNFQSRRPNTSFCFLDIRSPGLGDTAMYLCATSREGGGGSDTQYFGPGTRLTVL.

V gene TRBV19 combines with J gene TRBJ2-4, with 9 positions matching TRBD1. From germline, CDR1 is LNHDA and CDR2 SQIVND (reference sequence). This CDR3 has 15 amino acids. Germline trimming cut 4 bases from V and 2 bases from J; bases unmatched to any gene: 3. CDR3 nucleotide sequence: TGTGCCAGTAGTAGTACAGGGGGCCCCAAAAACATTCAGTACTTC. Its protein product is CASSSTGGPKNIQYF.

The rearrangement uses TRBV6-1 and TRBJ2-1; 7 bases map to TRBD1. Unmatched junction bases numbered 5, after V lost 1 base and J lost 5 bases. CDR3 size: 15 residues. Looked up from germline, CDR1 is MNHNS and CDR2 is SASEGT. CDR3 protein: CASSEVGQAHNEQFF. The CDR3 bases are TGTGCCAGCAGTGAAGTTGGACAGGCTCACAATGAGCAGTTCTTC.

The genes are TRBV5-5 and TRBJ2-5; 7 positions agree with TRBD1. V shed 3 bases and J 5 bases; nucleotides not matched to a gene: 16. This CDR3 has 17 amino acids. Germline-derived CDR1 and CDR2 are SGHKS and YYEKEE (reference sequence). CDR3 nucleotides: TGTGCCAGCAGCTCCCCGCAAGGACCGCGCAGGGGGGAGACCCAGTACTTC. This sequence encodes CASSSPQGPRRGETQYF.

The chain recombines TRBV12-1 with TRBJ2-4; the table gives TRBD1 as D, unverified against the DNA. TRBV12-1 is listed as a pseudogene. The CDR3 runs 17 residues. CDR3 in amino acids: CASSPDPTARGKNIQYF. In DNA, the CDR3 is TGTGCCAGCAGCCCCGACCCGACAGCGCGAGGCAAAAACATTCAGTACTTC.

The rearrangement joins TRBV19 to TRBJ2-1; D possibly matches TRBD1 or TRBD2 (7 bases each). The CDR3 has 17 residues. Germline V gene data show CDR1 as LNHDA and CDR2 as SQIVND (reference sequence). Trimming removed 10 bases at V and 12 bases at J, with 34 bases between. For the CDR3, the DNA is TGTGCCACTAAAGACAGGGTGGGAGGAGCGGGACTTAGCAGGCAGTTCTTC. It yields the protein CATKDRVGGAGLSRQFF.

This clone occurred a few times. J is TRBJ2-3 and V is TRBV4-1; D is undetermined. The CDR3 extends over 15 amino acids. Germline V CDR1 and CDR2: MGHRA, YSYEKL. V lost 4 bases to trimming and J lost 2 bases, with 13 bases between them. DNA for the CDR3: TGCGCCAGCAGCCTGGAGCAGGTTCCCACAGATACGCAGTATTTT. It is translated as CASSLEQVPTDTQYF.

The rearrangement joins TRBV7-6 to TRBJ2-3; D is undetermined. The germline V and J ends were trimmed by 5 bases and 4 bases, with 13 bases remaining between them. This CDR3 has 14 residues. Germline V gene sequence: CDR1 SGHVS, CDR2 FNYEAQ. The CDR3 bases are TGTGCCAGCAGCCGAGGAGACAAGGCAGATACGCAGTATTTT. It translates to CASSRGDKADTQYF.

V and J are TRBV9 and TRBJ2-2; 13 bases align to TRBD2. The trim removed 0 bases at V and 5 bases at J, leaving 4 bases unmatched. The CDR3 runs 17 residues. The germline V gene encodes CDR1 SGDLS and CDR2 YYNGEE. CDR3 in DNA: TGTGCCAGCAGCGTAGGACTAGCGGGGGGAAAAACCGGGGAGCTGTTTTTT. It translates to CASSVGLAGGKTGELFF. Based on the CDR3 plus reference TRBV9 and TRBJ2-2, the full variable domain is DSGVTQTPKHLITATGQRVTLRCSPRSGDLSVYWYQQSLDQGLQFLIQYYNGEERAKGNILERFSAQQFPDLHSELNLSSLELGDSALYFCASSVGLAGGKTGELFFGEGSRLTVL.

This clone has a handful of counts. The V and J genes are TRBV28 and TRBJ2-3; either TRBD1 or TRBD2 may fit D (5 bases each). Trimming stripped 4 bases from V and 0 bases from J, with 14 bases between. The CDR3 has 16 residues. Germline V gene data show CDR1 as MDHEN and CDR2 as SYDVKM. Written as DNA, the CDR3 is TGTGCCAGCAGTTCCATTCGGGACCCTAGCACAGATACGCAGTATTTT. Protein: CASSSIRDPSTDTQYF. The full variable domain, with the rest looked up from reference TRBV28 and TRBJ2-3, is DVKVTQSSRYLVKRTGEKVFLECVQDMDHENMFWYRQDPGLGLRLIYFSYDVKMKEKGDIPEGYSVSREKKERFSLILESASTNQTSMYLCASSSIRDPSTDTQYFGPGTRLTVL.

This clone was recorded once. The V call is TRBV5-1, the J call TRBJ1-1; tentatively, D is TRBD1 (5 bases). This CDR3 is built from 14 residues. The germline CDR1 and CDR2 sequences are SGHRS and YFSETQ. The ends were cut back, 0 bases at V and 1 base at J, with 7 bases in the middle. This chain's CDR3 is CASSLDGGNTEAFF. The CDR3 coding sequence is TGCGCCAGCAGCTTGGATGGGGGGAACACTGAAGCTTTCTTT. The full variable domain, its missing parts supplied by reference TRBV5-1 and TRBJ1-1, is KAGVTQTPRYLIKTRGQQVTLSCSPISGHRSVSWYQQTPGQGLQFLFEYFSETQRNKGNFPGRFSGRQFSNSRSEMNVSTLELGDSALYLCASSLDGGNTEAFFGQGTRLTVV.

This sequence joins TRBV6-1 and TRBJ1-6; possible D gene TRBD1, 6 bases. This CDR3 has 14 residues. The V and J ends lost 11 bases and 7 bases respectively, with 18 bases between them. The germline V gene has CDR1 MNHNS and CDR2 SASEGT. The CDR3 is CAGQMGGVNSPLHF. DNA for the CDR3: TGTGCCGGACAAATGGGGGGCGTGAATTCACCCCTCCACTTT.

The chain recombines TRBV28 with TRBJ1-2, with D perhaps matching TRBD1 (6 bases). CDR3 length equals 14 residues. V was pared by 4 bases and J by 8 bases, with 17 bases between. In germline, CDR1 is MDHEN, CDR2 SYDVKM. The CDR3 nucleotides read TGTGCCAGCAGTTCTGGGACACCGAGGTTGGGCTACACCTTC. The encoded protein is CASSSGTPRLGYTF.

The CDR3 DNA is TGCGCCAGCAAGGGGACAGAGGAGAAGAACTATGGCTACACCTTC. Residues: CASKGTEEKNYGYTF. The J gene is TRBJ1-2, the V gene TRBV4-1, with 7 bases fitting TRBD1. This CDR3 has 15 amino acids. Germline V lookup: CDR1 MGHRA, CDR2 YSYEKL. V trimming: 7 bases; J trimming: 2 bases; junction bases outside the gene matches: 10.

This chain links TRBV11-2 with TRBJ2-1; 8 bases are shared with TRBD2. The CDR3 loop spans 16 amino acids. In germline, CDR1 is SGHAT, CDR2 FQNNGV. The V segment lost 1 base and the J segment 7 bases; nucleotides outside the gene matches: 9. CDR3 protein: CASSLVGRAKLNEQFF. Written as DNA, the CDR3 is TGTGCCAGCAGCTTAGTCGGGAGGGCCAAATTGAATGAGCAGTTCTTC.

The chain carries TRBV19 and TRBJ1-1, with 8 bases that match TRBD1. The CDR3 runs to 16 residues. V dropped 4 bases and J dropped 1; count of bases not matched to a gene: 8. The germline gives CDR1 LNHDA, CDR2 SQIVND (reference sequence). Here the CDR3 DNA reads TGTGCCAGTAGTACCGGACAGGGTATTTGGAACACTGAAGCTTTCTTT. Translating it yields CASSTGQGIWNTEAFF.

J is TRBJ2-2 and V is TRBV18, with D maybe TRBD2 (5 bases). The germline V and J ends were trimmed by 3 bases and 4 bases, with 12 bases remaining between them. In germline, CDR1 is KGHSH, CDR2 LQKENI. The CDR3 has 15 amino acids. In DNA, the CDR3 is TGTGCCAGCTCACCGGCACTAGGGAGCACCGGGGAGCTGTTTTTT. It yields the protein CASSPALGSTGELFF.

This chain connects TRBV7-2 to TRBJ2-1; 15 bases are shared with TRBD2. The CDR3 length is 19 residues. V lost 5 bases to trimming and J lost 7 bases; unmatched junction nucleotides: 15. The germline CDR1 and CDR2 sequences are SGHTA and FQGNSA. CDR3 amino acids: CASSPGRTSGRERSNEQFF. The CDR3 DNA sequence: TGTGCCAGCAGCCCCGGGCGGACTAGCGGGAGGGAAAGGAGTAATGAGCAGTTCTTC.

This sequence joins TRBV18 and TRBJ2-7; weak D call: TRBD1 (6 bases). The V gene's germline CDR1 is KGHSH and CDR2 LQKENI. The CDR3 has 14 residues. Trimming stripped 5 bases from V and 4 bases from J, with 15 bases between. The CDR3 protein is CASSEQGARYEQYF. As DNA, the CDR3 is TGTGCCAGCTCAGAACAGGGTGCAAGGTACGAGCAGTACTTC.

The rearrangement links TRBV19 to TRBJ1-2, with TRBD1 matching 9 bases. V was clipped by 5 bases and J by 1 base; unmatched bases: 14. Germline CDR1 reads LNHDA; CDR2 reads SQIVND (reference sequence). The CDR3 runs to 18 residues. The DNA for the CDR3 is TGTGCCAGTAGTGTGAGCCGGGACAGGGTCCTCCTTAACTATGGCTACACCTTC. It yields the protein CASSVSRDRVLLNYGYTF.

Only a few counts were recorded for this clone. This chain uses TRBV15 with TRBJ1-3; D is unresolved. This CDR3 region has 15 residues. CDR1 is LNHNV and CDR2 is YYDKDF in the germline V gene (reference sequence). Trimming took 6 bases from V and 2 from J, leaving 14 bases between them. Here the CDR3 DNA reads TGTGCCACCAGTGTAGGAGGAAGGGCTGGAAACACCATATATTTT. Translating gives CATSVGGRAGNTIYF.

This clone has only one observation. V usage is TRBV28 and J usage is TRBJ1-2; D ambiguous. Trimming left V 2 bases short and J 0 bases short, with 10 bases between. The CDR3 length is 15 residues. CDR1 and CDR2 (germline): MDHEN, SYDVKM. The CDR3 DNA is TGTGCCAGCAGTTTAGGAGGAGGTACTAACTATGGCTACACCTTC. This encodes CASSLGGGTNYGYTF.

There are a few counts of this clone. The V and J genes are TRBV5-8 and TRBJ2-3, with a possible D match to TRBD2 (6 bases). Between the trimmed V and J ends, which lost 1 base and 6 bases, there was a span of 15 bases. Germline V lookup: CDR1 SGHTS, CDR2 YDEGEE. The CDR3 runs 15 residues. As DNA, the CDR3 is TGTGCCAGCAGCTTGCGAATCAAAGGAGGGGATACGCAGTATTTT. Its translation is CASSLRIKGGDTQYF.

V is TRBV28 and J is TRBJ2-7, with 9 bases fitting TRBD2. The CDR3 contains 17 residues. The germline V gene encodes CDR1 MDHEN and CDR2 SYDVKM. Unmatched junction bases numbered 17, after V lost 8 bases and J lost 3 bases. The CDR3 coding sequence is TGTGCCAGCCACCCGGGGGGGGCTAGCGGGGCACTCTACGAGCAGTACTTC. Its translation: CASHPGGASGALYEQYF.